This T cell receptor (beta chain) was identified in a study of cytomegalovirus exposure and HLA in healthy donors. This CDR3 is built from 14 residues. The germline gives CDR1 PRHDT, CDR2 FYEKMQ (reference sequence). V was trimmed by 0 bases and J by 5 bases, leaving 10 bases between them. The primer mix had 60 Vbeta and 13 Jbeta primers. TCRdb keeps only in-frame clones here, not all; method: immunoSEQ multiplex PCR. The table lists over 100,000 clones. Sequenced sample: PBMCs. This rearrangement joins TRBV13 to TRBJ1-2; no clear D. This receptor was taken from a man aged 18 to 30 in good health and CMV-seronegative. The CDR3 DNA sequence: TGTGCCAGCAGCTTAGGACGCGGGGTATATGGCTACACCTTC. Translated, it gives CASSLGRGVYGYTF.